The text below deals with one T cell receptor (beta chain). This entry comes from a study of OX40 agonist ivuxolimab in advanced cancers. Study summary: Hepatocellular carcinoma, melanoma, renal cell or head and neck cancer affected the dose-escalation patients.

TCRdb's copy holds only in-frame clones and misses some; the assay was immunoSEQ multiplex PCR. Found here are roughly 110,000 clones, less than 95% of them singletons; the top ten hold approximately 1.3%. This CDR3 comprises 15 residues. This clonotype was obtained from an adult with an advanced solid tumor such as melanoma, head and neck, liver or kidney cancer. Source: CD4+ or CD8+ T cells sorted from blood, taken in a trial of the OX40 agonist ivuxolimab. V usage is TRBV21-1 and J usage is TRBJ2-5; TRBD1 is the table's D call and was not checked against the DNA. TRBV21-1 represents a pseudogene. CDR3 loop: CASSPRQGAKKTQYF. CDR3 nucleotide sequence: TGTGCCAGCAGCCCCCGACAGGGGGCCAAAAAGACCCAGTACTTC.